Below are 12 T cell receptor beta chains sequenced from a single sample in a study of cytomegalovirus exposure and HLA in healthy donors. PCR was performed using 60 Vbeta and 13 Jbeta primers. TCRdb's copy holds only in-frame clones and misses some; the assay was immunoSEQ multiplex PCR. Of about 170,000 clones listed, around 85% are singletons. The sample comprised PBMCs. All receptors derive from a male donor in good health and CMV-seronegative.

The gene calls are TRBV5-5 and TRBJ2-2; 9 bases are shared with TRBD1. The CDR3 sequence is 15 residues long. With V trimmed by 4 bases and J by 4 bases, 5 bases remained unmatched. Germline CDR1 SGHKS, CDR2 YYEKEE (reference sequence). The CDR3 spells CASSAGTGTTGELFF. The CDR3 coding sequence is TGTGCCAGCAGCGCCGGGACAGGGACCACCGGGGAGCTGTTTTTT.

V usage is TRBV6-6 and J usage is TRBJ2-7, with 7 bases fitting TRBD2. Germline lookup yields CDR1 MNHNY and CDR2 SVGAGI (reference sequence). The CDR3 consists of 13 residues. Germline trimming cut 4 bases from V and 3 bases from J; bases unmatched to any gene: 3. DNA of the CDR3: TGTGCCAGCAGTTGGGAGGGCTACTACGAGCAGTACTTC. Its protein is CASSWEGYYEQYF.

J is TRBJ2-3 and V is TRBV7-8; D is uncertain. The germline gives CDR1 SGHVS, CDR2 FQNEAQ. This CDR3 has 13 amino acids. Trimming took 4 bases from V and 2 from J, leaving 7 bases between them. CDR3 region: CASSSHFTDTQYF. Written as DNA, the CDR3 is TGTGCCAGCAGCTCACATTTCACAGATACGCAGTATTTT.

V gene TRBV10-3 combines with J gene TRBJ1-5; D gene unclear. Germline CDR1 is ENHRY and CDR2 is SYGVKD. V lost 3 bases and J lost 2, with 11 bases in between. This CDR3 is built from 15 residues. DNA for the CDR3: TGTGCCATCAGTGAAGAGGGAGGTGGCAATCAGCCCCAGCATTTT. This translates into CAISEEGGGNQPQHF.

The J gene is TRBJ1-1, the V gene TRBV10-1; no reliable D call. The CDR3 has 13 amino acids. Trimming cost V 4 bases and J 2 bases, with 8 bases left between them. The V gene's germline CDR1 is WNHNN and CDR2 SYGVQD (reference sequence). The CDR3 region is CASSVAPNTEAFF. The DNA of the CDR3 is TGCGCCAGCAGTGTTGCGCCAAACACTGAAGCTTTCTTT.

V gene TRBV11-3 combines with J gene TRBJ2-3; D uncertain. This CDR3 spans 14 amino acids. Deletions cut 5 bases from V and 0 bases from J, with 9 bases between. Per germline, CDR1 SGHNT and CDR2 YENEEA. CDR3 in DNA: TGTGCCAGCAGCCTAGGGCCTAGCACAGATACGCAGTATTTT. It specifies CASSLGPSTDTQYF.

The chain employs TRBV9 and TRBJ1-2, with TRBD1 matching over 7 bases. Looked up from germline, CDR1 is SGDLS and CDR2 is YYNGEE. The CDR3 contains 14 residues. V lost 3 bases to trimming and J lost 9 bases; unmatched junction nucleotides: 11. CDR3 residues: CASSAALGQPSYTF. The CDR3 coding sequence is TGTGCCAGCAGCGCCGCCCTGGGACAGCCAAGCTACACCTTC. The whole variable domain, filled in from reference TRBV9 and TRBJ1-2, reads DSGVTQTPKHLITATGQRVTLRCSPRSGDLSVYWYQQSLDQGLQFLIQYYNGEERAKGNILERFSAQQFPDLHSELNLSSLELGDSALYFCASSAALGQPSYTFGSGTRLTVV.

V usage is TRBV9 and J usage is TRBJ2-3; TRBD1 might be the D (6 bases). This CDR3 is built from 15 residues. Germline lookup yields CDR1 SGDLS and CDR2 YYNGEE. Trimming cost V 1 base and J 3 bases, with 12 bases left between them. The CDR3 sequence: CASSVQGYETDTQYF. CDR3 bases: TGTGCCAGCAGCGTACAGGGGTATGAAACAGATACGCAGTATTTT. The full variable domain, with the rest looked up from reference TRBV9 and TRBJ2-3, is DSGVTQTPKHLITATGQRVTLRCSPRSGDLSVYWYQQSLDQGLQFLIQYYNGEERAKGNILERFSAQQFPDLHSELNLSSLELGDSALYFCASSVQGYETDTQYFGPGTRLTVL.

This clone has a single count. V and J are TRBV6-1 and TRBJ2-2, with a possible D match to TRBD2 (6 bases). Trimming removed 6 bases at V and 4 bases at J, with 12 bases between. CDR1 MNHNS and CDR2 SASEGT come from the germline V gene. The CDR3 is 14 residues long. The CDR3 coding sequence is TGTGCCAGCAGGGGAGGCCTCAGCACCGGGGAGCTGTTTTTT. This sequence encodes CASRGGLSTGELFF.

This clone was seen only once. The V call is TRBV28, the J call TRBJ2-1; 9 positions match TRBD2. V dropped 5 bases and J dropped 4; count of bases not matched to a gene: 12. This CDR3 spans 17 amino acids. Per germline, CDR1 MDHEN and CDR2 SYDVKM. CDR3: CASSPPGGGAIYNEQFF. CDR3 nucleotides: TGTGCCAGCAGTCCCCCTGGCGGGGGGGCCATTTACAATGAGCAGTTCTTC.

The V call is TRBV9, the J call TRBJ2-2; the D gene is possibly TRBD2 (6 bases). Germline V gene sequence: CDR1 SGDLS, CDR2 YYNGEE. The CDR3 length is 14 residues. V lost 7 bases to trimming and J lost 5 bases, with 15 bases between them. Here the CDR3 DNA reads TGTGCCAGCCAAAGGGGACTTCCAACCGGGGAGCTGTTTTTT. Protein: CASQRGLPTGELFF.

The V call is TRBV6-1, the J call TRBJ2-7; TRBD1 matches at 10 bases. Unmatched junction bases numbered 3, after V lost 4 bases and J lost 6 bases. Germline CDR1 is MNHNS and CDR2 is SASEGT. The CDR3 contains 13 residues. As DNA, the CDR3 is TGTGCCAGCAGTGGACAGGGGGCGCGCGAGCAGTACTTC. It codes for CASSGQGAREQYF.